A single sample gave rise to the 18 T cell receptor beta chains below, sequenced in a study of identical twins. TCRdb reanalysed the 5' RACE reads using MiXCR and keeps one entry per CDR3 protein. The profile covers more than 1.5 million distinct CDR3 sequences, with around a third appearing a single time and around 0.25% taken by the ten largest. Sequences were obtained from cord blood. These receptor sequences come from a newborn girl in good health.

This clonotype was seen only a few times. This sequence joins TRBV5-1 and TRBJ2-1; no clear D. V lost 4 bases to trimming and J lost 9 bases, with 17 bases between them. CDR3 length: 14 residues. The germline gives CDR1 SGHRS, CDR2 YFSETQ. The CDR3 spells CASSPTPGPGEQFF. The CDR3 DNA is TGCGCCAGCAGCCCCACTCCAGGCCCAGGTGAGCAGTTCTTC.

This clonotype has more than one count but fewer than ten. The CDR3 sequence is CASSPGLALVDEQFF. As DNA, the CDR3 is TGCGCCAGCAGCCCGGGACTAGCGCTAGTAGATGAGCAGTTCTTC. This chain uses TRBV5-1 with TRBJ2-1, with 10 bases aligning to TRBD2. From germline, CDR1 is SGHRS and CDR2 YFSETQ. The CDR3 sequence is 15 residues long. J was trimmed by 8 bases and V by 4 bases; bases with no gene match: 9.

The chain has TRBV15 and TRBJ1-2; D not resolved. V lost 3 bases and J 4 bases, leaving 9 bases between the germline ends. CDR3 length: 13 amino acids. Germline V lookup: CDR1 LNHNV, CDR2 YYDKDF (reference sequence). CDR3 in DNA: TGTGCCACCAGCAGGGCCTACCTCTATGGCTACACCTTC. It encodes CATSRAYLYGYTF.

The chain couples TRBV27 to TRBJ2-5, with 10 bases matching TRBD1. The J call is doubtful: the DNA matches TRBJ2-7 better. In germline, CDR1 is MNHEY, CDR2 SMNVEV (reference sequence). The CDR3 extends over 15 amino acids. The CDR3, as DNA: TGTGCCAGCAGTCCGGGACAGGGGACTCTCTACGAGCAGTACTTC. Its translation: CASSPGQGTLYEQYF.

The V gene is TRBV4-2, the J gene TRBJ2-1; D might be TRBD2 (5 bases). V was cut by 0 bases and J by 5 bases, with 14 bases left in between. This CDR3 has 16 residues. Germline V gene data show CDR1 as LGHNA and CDR2 as YNFKEQ. Here the CDR3 reads CASSQDSLATHNEQFF. The CDR3 DNA reads as TGTGCCAGCAGCCAAGATTCCCTAGCTACCCACAATGAGCAGTTCTTC.

The rearrangement links TRBV12-3 or TRBV12-4 to TRBJ2-1, with 12 bases fitting TRBD2. V shed 7 bases, J shed 5 bases, and the junction held 9 bases outside the gene matches. The CDR3 runs to 16 residues. The CDR3 DNA reads as TGTGCCAGCAAGCCGACTAGCGGGAGTGTCAACAATGAGCAGTTCTTC. Translated, it gives CASKPTSGSVNNEQFF.

The rearrangement links TRBV14 to TRBJ2-1; 11 bases are a match to TRBD2. V gave up 2 bases and J gave up 7 bases; unmatched junction bases: 10. CDR1 is SGHDN and CDR2 is FVKESK in the germline V gene. The CDR3 runs 17 residues. CDR3 amino acids: CASSQPGLAGLGNEQFF. Written as DNA, the CDR3 is TGTGCCAGCAGCCAACCCGGACTAGCGGGTTTAGGGAATGAGCAGTTCTTC.

Regarding this clonotype: A much larger clone lies one base from this, so it may be a read error. J is TRBJ2-1 and V is TRBV20-1, with TRBD1 matching over 8 bases. The CDR3 loop spans 11 amino acids. The germline V gene has CDR1 DFQATT and CDR2 SNEGSKA (reference sequence). Germline trimming cut 6 bases from V and 10 bases from J; bases unmatched to any gene: 5. Here the CDR3 DNA reads TGCAGTGCGGACAGGGCCTACGAGCAGTTCTTC. Residues: CSADRAYEQFF.

In this sample, this clonotype turned up many times. The J gene is TRBJ1-2, the V gene TRBV29-1; possible D gene TRBD1, 5 bases. Trimming took off 7 bases at V and 0 bases at J, with 12 bases between the two ends. The CDR3 spans 13 residues. Germline loops: CDR1 SQVTM, CDR2 ANQGSEA. CDR3 in amino acids: CSARTSPNYGYTF. The CDR3 DNA reads TGCAGCGCAAGGACAAGTCCTAACTATGGCTACACCTTC.

This clonotype has a single count. A much larger clone differs from this one at a single base, so this may be a read error. The chain recombines TRBV6-6 with TRBJ2-3; D may be TRBD2 (6 bases). Trimming pared 5 bases from V and 5 bases from J, leaving 11 bases between. The germline CDR1 and CDR2 sequences are MNHNY and SVGAGI (reference sequence). The CDR3 is 13 amino acids. Written as DNA, the CDR3 is TGTGCCAGCAGTGATAGGCGGGGAGATACGCAGTATTTT. Translated, it gives CASSDRRGDTQYF.

J is TRBJ2-4 and V is TRBV28; the match to TRBD2 covers 7 bases. This CDR3 has 15 residues. Germline V gives CDR1 MDHEN, CDR2 SYDVKM. V was clipped by 3 bases and J by 13 bases; unmatched bases: 15. The CDR3 nucleotides are TGTGCCAGCAGTTTTATTCGGGAGGATTACAATGAGCAGTACTTC. It yields the protein CASSFIREDYNEQYF.

This clonotype was recorded a few times. The V call is TRBV6-2 or TRBV6-3, the J call TRBJ2-7; 7 bases are shared with TRBD1. From germline, CDR1 is MNHEY and CDR2 SVGEGT. The CDR3 is made up of 15 amino acids. After removal of 0 bases from V and 2 bases from J, the junction contained 4 bases not matched to a gene. In nucleotides, the CDR3 is TGTGCCAGCAGTTACTCGACAAGGGGGCCCTACGAGCAGTACTTC. Its translation: CASSYSTRGPYEQYF.

This clonotype was seen a few times. The chain combines TRBV20-1 with TRBJ1-6; perhaps TRBD1 as D (5 bases). There are 14 residues in the CDR3. Germline V gene data show CDR1 as DFQATT and CDR2 as SNEGSKA (reference sequence). Trimming took 3 bases from V and 7 from J, leaving 13 bases between them. CDR3 region: CSARAGTDNSPLHF. DNA for the CDR3: TGCAGTGCTAGGGCCGGGACGGACAATTCACCCCTCCACTTT.

This clonotype was seen a few times. This sequence joins TRBV4-1 and TRBJ2-5; tentatively, D is TRBD1 (5 bases). Between the trimmed V and J ends, which lost 1 base and 1 base, there was a span of 10 bases. The length of the CDR3 is 15 residues. Germline CDR1 reads MGHRA; CDR2 reads YSYEKL. CDR3 nucleotides: TGCGCCAGCAGCCAAGTACAGGTCCTCCAAGAGACCCAGTACTTC. As protein: CASSQVQVLQETQYF.

This chain joins TRBV12-3 or TRBV12-4 and TRBJ2-5; D call uncertain. CDR3 length: 13 residues. V dropped 8 bases and J dropped 4 bases, with 14 bases sitting between them. The CDR3 loop is CASRSGGVETQYF. The CDR3, as DNA: TGTGCCAGCCGTTCAGGTGGGGTAGAGACCCAGTACTTC.

V usage is TRBV28 and J usage is TRBJ2-7, with unresolved D. CDR1 MDHEN and CDR2 SYDVKM come from the germline V gene. Trimming left V 5 bases short and J 2 bases short, with 13 bases between. This CDR3 has 14 amino acids. The CDR3 region has the DNA TGTGCCAGCAGTAGAAAGGGCCCGACCTACGAGCAGTACTTC. Translating gives CASSRKGPTYEQYF.

The J gene is TRBJ1-1, the V gene TRBV19, with a tentative D call TRBD1 (6 bases). V lost 1 base and J lost 4, with 16 bases in between. This CDR3 region has 16 residues. CDR1 and CDR2 (germline): LNHDA, SQIVND (reference sequence). DNA of the CDR3: TGTGCCAGTAGTATAGGGGGGGCAGGCCGAGGCACTGAAGCTTTCTTT. Translating it yields CASSIGGAGRGTEAFF.

This chain joins TRBV20-1 and TRBJ2-7; D is perhaps TRBD1 (6 bases). CDR1 and CDR2 from the germline V gene are DFQATT and SNEGSKA (reference sequence). V shed 2 bases and J shed 2 bases, with 10 bases lying between them. This CDR3 comprises 13 residues. Here the CDR3 DNA reads TGCAGTGCTAGAAACAGGGCCCCCTACGAGCAGTACTTC. As protein: CSARNRAPYEQYF.